This T cell receptor (beta chain) was sequenced in a study of cytomegalovirus exposure and HLA in healthy donors. PCR amplification relied on 60 Vbeta primers (plus 13 Jbeta primers). Clones were sequenced by immunoSEQ multiplex PCR, and TCRdb holds only the in-frame ones, with some missing. The profile shows roughly 100,000 clones, 71% of them singletons. Germline trimming cut 0 bases from V and 4 bases from J; bases unmatched to any gene: 3. The germline gives CDR1 SGHAT, CDR2 FQNNGV. The CDR3 has 16 residues. Donors were nominally healthy when sampled, though unrecorded immune exposures were likely.

The rearrangement uses TRBV11-2 and TRBJ2-2; 9 bases are shared with TRBD1. Sequences were obtained from PBMCs. This TCR came from a female donor in good health and CMV-seronegative. The CDR3 reads CASSLEGQGSTGELFF. DNA for the CDR3: TGTGCCAGCAGCTTAGAGGGACAGGGATCCACCGGGGAGCTGTTTTTT.